A selection of T cell receptor beta chains follows, all from one sample in a study of T cell repertoires in cytomegalovirus infection. From the reads, TCRdb called clonotypes with MiXCR, one entry per CDR3 protein. The sample shows some 680,000 distinct CDR3 sequences, approximately 40% of them seen only once. The sequenced material came from PBMCs. Receptor source: a human donor in good health (CMV status not recorded). Some clones in this sample may be carry-over from other donors' samples. Each CDR3 is given with its conserved first and last residue. A D gene is named only where the DNA matches it firmly. Clone sizes are given selectively: once, few, many, or a class where the clone is expanded.

>TRBJ2-2|TRBV27|TRBD2|-
CASRLRGDTGELFF
TGTGCCAGCAGATTGCGGGGGGACACCGGGGAGCTGTTTTTT
>TRBJ2-1|TRBV24-1|TRBD2|-
CATSEAGTSSNEQFF
TGTGCCACCAGTGAAGCCGGGACTAGCTCGAATGAGCAGTTCTTC
>TRBJ2-3|TRBV7-2|-|many
CASSLGLSSSLTDTQYF
TGTGCCAGCAGCTTAGGCTTGTCTAGCTCTCTCACAGATACGCAGTATTTT
>TRBJ1-5|TRBV12-3/TRBV12-4|TRBD1|-
CASTLGQGRQPQHF
TGTGCCAGCACCCTGGGACAGGGAAGACAGCCCCAGCATTTT
>TRBJ1-1|TRBV12-3/TRBV12-4|TRBD1|-
CASSRGSPLWRGRVKNTEAFF
TGTGCCAGCAGTCGTGGATCCCCTCTCTGGAGGGGGCGTGTAAAGAACACTGAAGCTTTCTTT
>TRBJ1-3|TRBV12-3/TRBV12-4|-|many
CASREGKQNTIYF
TGTGCCAGCAGGGAAGGAAAGCAAAACACCATATATTTT
>TRBJ1-1|TRBV28|-|few
CASSFGAGTMGEAFF
TGTGCCAGCAGTTTTGGGGCAGGGACAATGGGTGAAGCTTTCTTT
>TRBJ1-6|TRBV11-1|-|-
CASSTRGSQPAPLHF
TGTGCCAGCAGCACTCGGGGCAGCCAGCCGGCACCCCTCCACTTT
>TRBJ1-1|TRBV12-3/TRBV12-4|-|many
CASTRGMNTEAFF
TGTGCCAGCACCAGGGGTATGAACACTGAAGCTTTCTTT
>TRBJ2-7|TRBV6-1|-|few
CASRKQGPFYF
TGTGCCAGCAGAAAACAGGGTCCCTTTTACTTC